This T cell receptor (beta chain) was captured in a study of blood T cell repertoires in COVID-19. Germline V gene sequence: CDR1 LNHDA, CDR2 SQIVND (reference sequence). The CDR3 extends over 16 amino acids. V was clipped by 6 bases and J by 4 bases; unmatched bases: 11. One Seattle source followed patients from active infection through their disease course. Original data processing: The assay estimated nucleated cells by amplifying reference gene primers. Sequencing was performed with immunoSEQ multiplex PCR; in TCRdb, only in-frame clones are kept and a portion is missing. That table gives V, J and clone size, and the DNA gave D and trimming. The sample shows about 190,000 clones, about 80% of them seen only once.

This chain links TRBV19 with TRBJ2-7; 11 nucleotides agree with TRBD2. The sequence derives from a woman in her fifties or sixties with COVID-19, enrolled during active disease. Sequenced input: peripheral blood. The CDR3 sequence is CASSPRGTSGGYEQYF. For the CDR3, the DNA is TGTGCCAGTAGCCCCCGAGGGACTAGCGGAGGGTACGAGCAGTACTTC.